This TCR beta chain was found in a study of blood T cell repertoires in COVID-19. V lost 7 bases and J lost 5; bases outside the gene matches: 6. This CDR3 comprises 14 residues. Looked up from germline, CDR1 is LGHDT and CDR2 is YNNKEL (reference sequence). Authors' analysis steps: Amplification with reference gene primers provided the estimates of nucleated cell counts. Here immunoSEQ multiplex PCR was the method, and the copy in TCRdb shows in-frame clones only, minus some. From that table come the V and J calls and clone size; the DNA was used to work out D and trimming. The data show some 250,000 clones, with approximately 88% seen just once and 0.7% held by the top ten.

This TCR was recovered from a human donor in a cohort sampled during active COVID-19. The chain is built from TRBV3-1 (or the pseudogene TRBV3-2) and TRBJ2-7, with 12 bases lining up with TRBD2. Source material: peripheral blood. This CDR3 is CASTRTSGDHEQYF. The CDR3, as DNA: TGTGCCAGCACCCGGACTAGCGGGGACCACGAGCAGTACTTC.